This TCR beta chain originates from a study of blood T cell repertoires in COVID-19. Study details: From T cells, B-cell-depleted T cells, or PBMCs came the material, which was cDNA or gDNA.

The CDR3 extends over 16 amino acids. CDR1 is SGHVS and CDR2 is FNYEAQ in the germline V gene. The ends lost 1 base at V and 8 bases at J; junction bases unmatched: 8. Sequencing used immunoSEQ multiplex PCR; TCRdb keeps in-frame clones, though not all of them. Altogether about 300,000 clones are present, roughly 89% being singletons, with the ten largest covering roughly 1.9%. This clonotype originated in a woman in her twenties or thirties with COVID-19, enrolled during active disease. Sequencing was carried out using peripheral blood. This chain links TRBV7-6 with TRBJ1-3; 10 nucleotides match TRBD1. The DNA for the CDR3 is TGTGCCAGCAGCTTAGATTCTCCGGGACAGGGGCACACCATATATTTT. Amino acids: CASSLDSPGQGHTIYF.